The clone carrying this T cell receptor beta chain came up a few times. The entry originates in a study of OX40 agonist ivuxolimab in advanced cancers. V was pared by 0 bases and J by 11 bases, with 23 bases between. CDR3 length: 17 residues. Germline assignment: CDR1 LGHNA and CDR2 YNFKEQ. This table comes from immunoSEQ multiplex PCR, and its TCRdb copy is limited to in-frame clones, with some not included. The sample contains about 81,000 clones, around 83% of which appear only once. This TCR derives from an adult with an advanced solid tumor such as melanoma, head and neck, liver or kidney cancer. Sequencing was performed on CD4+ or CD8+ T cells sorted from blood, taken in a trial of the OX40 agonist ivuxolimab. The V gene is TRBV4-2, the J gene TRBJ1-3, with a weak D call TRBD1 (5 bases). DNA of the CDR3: TGTGCCAGCAGCCAAGAAGATCCTGGACATTCCCCCCAGCCCATATATTTT. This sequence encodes CASSQEDPGHSPQPIYF.